This T cell receptor (beta chain) was recorded in a study of blood T cell repertoires in COVID-19. The CDR3 has 13 amino acids. The germline V gene has CDR1 MRHNA and CDR2 SNTAGT. With 4 bases removed from V and 2 bases from J, the gap between germline ends came to 6 bases. Data came from immunoSEQ multiplex PCR; TCRdb stores just in-frame clones and leaves some out. The sample lists just over 300,000 clones; roughly nine tenths were seen once. This clone showed up just a few times. The sequence was obtained from a man aged 18 to 29 with active or convalescent COVID-19. The specimen was peripheral blood. V and J are TRBV6-4 and TRBJ1-3; D unclear. The CDR3 nucleotides read TGTGCCAGCAGTGGGCAGACTGGAAACACCATATATTTT. Residues: CASSGQTGNTIYF.